This section outlines one TCR beta chain sequence together with its context. Genomic DNA in an amount of about 2 micrograms was extracted from cryopreserved PBMCs and used for the preparation of TCR beta libraries. The record originates from a study of cytotoxic CD8 clonotypes in ibrutinib-treated CLL. The wider study: Included were 11 to 12 relapsed/refractory and 15 treatment-naive patients, of whom roughly 17 were IGHV unmutated.

Investigators sought sequencing depths of between 1 in 200,000 and 1 in 1 million T cells. Repertoires were generated with immunoSEQ multiplex PCR, while TCRdb's copy carries only in-frame clones and drops some. The table includes roughly 110,000 clones, more than 55% detected once. Per the germline V gene, CDR1 is SEHNR and CDR2 is FQNEAQ (reference sequence). This CDR3 region has 14 residues. V was shortened by 4 bases and J by 8 bases, with 12 bases between the two germline ends. Material: PBMCs, obtained after 24 months of ibrutinib treatment. The sequence was obtained from a human donor with chronic lymphocytic leukemia. The chain is built from TRBV7-9 and TRBJ1-6; D unclear. CDR3 protein: CASSSSTGYSPLHF. The DNA of the CDR3 is TGTGCCAGCAGCTCCTCGACGGGTTATTCACCCCTCCACTTT.